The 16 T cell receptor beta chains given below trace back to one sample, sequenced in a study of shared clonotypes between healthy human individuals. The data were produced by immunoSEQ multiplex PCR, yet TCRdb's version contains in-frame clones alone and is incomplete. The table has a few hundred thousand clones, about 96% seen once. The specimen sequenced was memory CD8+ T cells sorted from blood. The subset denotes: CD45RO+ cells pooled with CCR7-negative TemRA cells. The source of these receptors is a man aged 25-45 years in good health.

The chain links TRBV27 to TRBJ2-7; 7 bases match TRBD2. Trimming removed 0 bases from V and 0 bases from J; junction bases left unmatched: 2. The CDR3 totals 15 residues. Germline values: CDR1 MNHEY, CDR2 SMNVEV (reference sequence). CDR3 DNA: TGTGCCAGCAGTTTATCCCCTAGCGGCTCCTACGAGCAGTACTTC. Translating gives CASSLSPSGSYEQYF.

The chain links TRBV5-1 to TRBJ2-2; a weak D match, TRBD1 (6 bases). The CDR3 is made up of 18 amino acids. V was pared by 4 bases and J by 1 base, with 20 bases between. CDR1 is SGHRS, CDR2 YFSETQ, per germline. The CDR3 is CASSPEIFRTVNTGELFF. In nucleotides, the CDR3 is TGCGCCAGCAGCCCTGAAATTTTCCGGACAGTGAACACCGGGGAGCTGTTTTTT.

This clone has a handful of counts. The CDR3 nucleotides read TGTGCCAGCAGCCAAGGGACTAGCGCCTACGAGCAGTACTTC. It encodes CASSQGTSAYEQYF. V is TRBV4-2 and J is TRBJ2-7, with TRBD2 identical over 9 bases. Germline-derived CDR1 and CDR2 are LGHNA and YNFKEQ. This CDR3 contains 14 residues. The V segment lost 1 base and the J segment 2 bases; nucleotides outside the gene matches: 0.

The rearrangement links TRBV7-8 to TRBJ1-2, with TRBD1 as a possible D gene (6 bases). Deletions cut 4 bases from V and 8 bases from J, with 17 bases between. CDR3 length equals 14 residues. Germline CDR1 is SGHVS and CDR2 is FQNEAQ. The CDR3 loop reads CASSWGQRAGGYTF. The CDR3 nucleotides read TGTGCCAGCAGCTGGGGACAAAGGGCCGGCGGCTACACCTTC. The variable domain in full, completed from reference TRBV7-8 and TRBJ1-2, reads GAGVSQSPRYKVAKRGQDVALRCDPISGHVSLFWYQQALGQGPEFLTYFQNEAQLDKSGLPSDRFFAERPEGSVSTLKIQRTQQEDSAVYLCASSWGQRAGGYTFGSGTRLTVV.

CDR3 amino acids: CASSLQDRGQGYTF. As DNA, the CDR3 is TGTGCCAGCAGCTTACAGGACAGGGGGCAAGGCTACACCTTC. The rearrangement joins TRBV7-9 to TRBJ1-2, with TRBD1 matching 11 bases. Germline trimming cut 2 bases from V and 8 bases from J; bases unmatched to any gene: 4. The CDR3 has 14 amino acids. CDR1 and CDR2 from the germline V gene are SEHNR and FQNEAQ (reference sequence).

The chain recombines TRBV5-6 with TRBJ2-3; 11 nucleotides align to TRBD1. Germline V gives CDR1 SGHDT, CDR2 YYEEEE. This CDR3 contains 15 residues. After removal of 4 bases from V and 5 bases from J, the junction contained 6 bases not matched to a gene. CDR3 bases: TGTGCCAGCAGCCTAGGACAGGGGGCGGGAGATACGCAGTATTTT. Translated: CASSLGQGAGDTQYF.

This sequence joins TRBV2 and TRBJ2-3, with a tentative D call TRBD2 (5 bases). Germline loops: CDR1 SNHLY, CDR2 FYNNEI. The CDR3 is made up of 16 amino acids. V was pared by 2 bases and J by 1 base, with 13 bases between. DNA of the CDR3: TGTGCCAGCAGTGAAACTGGAGGTCTTGGCACAGATACGCAGTATTTT. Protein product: CASSETGGLGTDTQYF.

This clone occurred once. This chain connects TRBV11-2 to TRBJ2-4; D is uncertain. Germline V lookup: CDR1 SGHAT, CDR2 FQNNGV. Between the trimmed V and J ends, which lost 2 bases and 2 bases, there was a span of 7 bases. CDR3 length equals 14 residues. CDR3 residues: CASSLSGPKNIQYF. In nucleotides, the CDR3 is TGTGCCAGCAGCTTAAGTGGCCCCAAAAACATTCAGTACTTC.

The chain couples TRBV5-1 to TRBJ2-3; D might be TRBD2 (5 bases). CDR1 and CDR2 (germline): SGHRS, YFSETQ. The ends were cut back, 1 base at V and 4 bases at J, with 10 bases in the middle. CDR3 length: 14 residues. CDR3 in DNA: TGCGCCAGCAGCTTGAGGGCTAGCCCAGATACGCAGTATTTT. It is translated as CASSLRASPDTQYF.

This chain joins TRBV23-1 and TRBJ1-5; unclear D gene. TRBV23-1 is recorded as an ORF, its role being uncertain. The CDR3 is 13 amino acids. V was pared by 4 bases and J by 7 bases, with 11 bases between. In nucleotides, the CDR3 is TGCGCCAGCAGTCTTCCGGGGAAACAGCCCCAGCATTTT. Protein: CASSLPGKQPQHF.

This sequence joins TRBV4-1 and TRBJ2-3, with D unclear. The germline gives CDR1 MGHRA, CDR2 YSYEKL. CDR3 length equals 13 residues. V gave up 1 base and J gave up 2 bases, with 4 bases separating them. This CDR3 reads CASSQVLTDTQYF. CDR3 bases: TGCGCCAGCAGCCAAGTTCTCACAGATACGCAGTATTTT.

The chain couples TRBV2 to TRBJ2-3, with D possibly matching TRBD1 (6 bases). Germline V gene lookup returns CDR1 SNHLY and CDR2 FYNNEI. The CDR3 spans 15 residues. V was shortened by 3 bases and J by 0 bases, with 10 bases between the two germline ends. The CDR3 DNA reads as TGTGCCAGCAGTGACGGGACAACTAGCACAGATACGCAGTATTTT. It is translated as CASSDGTTSTDTQYF.

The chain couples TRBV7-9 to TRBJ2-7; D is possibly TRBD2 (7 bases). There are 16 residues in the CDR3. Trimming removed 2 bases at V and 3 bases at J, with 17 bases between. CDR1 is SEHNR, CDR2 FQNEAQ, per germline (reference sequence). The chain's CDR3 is CASSLYYGGAVYEQYF. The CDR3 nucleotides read TGTGCCAGCAGCTTATATTATGGGGGGGCGGTCTACGAGCAGTACTTC.

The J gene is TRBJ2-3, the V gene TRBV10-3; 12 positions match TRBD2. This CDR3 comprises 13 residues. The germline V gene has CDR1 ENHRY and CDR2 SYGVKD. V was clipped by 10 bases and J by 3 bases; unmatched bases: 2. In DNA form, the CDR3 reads TGTGCCACCGGGACTAGCGGGACAGATACGCAGTATTTT. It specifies CATGTSGTDTQYF.

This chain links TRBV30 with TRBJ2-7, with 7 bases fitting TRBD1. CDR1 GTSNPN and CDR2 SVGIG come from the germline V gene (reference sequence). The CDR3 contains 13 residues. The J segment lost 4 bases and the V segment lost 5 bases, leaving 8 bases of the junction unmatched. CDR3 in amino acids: CAWAQDRFYEQYF. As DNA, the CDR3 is TGTGCCTGGGCTCAGGACAGGTTTTACGAGCAGTACTTC. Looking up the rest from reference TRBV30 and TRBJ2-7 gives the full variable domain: SQTIHQWPATLVQPVGSPLSLECTVEGTSNPNLYWYRQAAGRGLQLLFYSVGIGQISSEVPQNLSASRPQDRQFILSSKKLLLSDSGFYLCAWAQDRFYEQYFGPGTRLTVT.

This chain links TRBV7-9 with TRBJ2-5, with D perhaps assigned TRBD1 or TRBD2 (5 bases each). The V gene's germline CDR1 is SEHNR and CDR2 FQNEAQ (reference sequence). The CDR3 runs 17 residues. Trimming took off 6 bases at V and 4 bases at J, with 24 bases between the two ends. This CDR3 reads CASSTPVTPGRSETQYF. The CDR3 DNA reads TGTGCCAGCAGTACCCCCGTCACCCCGGGACGGTCAGAGACCCAGTACTTC.